This T cell receptor beta chain was captured in a study of blood T cell repertoires in COVID-19. Study context: Samples of COVID-19 (acute and convalescent) were obtained from the United States, Italy and Spain. PBMCs, B-cell-depleted T cells, or T cells were the source of the cDNA or gDNA that made up the material.

As originally analysed: Estimated nucleated cell counts came from reference gene primer amplification. The repertoire was sequenced with immunoSEQ multiplex PCR; TCRdb's copy has only in-frame clones and lacks some. The D gene and trimming were derived from the DNA, and the V and J assignments and clone size from that table. The repertoire includes about 160,000 clones, around 79% of them detected once, and 8.1% sits in the top ten. This clone was seen a few times. The sequencing input was peripheral blood. The TCR originated in a woman in her sixties or seventies with COVID-19, enrolled during active disease.

CDR3 region: CASSHPGTSGGAKLSSYNEQFF. Here the CDR3 DNA reads TGTGCCAGCAGCCACCCCGGGACTAGCGGGGGGGCCAAACTTTCCTCCTACAATGAGCAGTTCTTC. The chain employs TRBV14 and TRBJ2-1; 16 bases align to TRBD2. Germline assignment: CDR1 SGHDN and CDR2 FVKESK. After removal of 3 bases from V and 0 bases from J, the junction contained 14 bases not matched to a gene. This CDR3 is 22 amino acids long. The whole variable domain, filled in from reference TRBV14 and TRBJ2-1, reads EAGVTQFPSHSVIEKGQTVTLRCDPISGHDNLYWYRRVMGKEIKFLLHFVKESKQDESGMPNNRFLAERTGGTYSTLKVQPAELEDSGVYFCASSHPGTSGGAKLSSYNEQFFGPGTRLTVL.